This TCR beta chain was sequenced in a study of regulatory T cells in long-lasting Graves disease. Regarding the study as a whole: Graves' patients with persistent disease showed TCR diversity lower than patients newly diagnosed.

Through Arm-PCR of CDR3 regions and iRepertoire HTBI primers, TCR beta libraries were built. Per the original data handling: Identification yielded around 58 TRBV and over eleven TRBJ segments across samples. A single record per CDR3 protein comes from TCRdb applying MiXCR to the multiplex PCR reads. TCRdb's processing, not the study's, gives the V and J calls here. The top ten clones hold roughly 7.7% of a sample with around 420,000 distinct CDR3 sequences, 15% of them seen once. Time point meaning: newly diagnosed GD, antithyroid drugs for less than 3 months. Construction of the TCR library relied on RNA isolated from PBMCs. At least ten counts were recorded for this clonotype. Its antigen remains unknown. Germline loops: CDR1 MDHEN, CDR2 SYDVKM. The V end was cut by 5 bases, the J end by 0 bases, with 12 bases between. The length of the CDR3 is 15 residues. The same sample was also studied in work on T cells in Graves' hyperthyroidism and ophthalmopathy. That source adds: RT-PCR in the first round (using the HTBI primer set) targeted the TCR CDR3.

This chain uses TRBV28 with TRBJ2-3; D not certain. This receptor was identified in a woman aged 35 to 49 with Graves disease. The sequences come from peripheral blood mononuclear cells (PBMCs), collected at new diagnosis, from a patient treated with antithyroid drugs. The CDR3 sequence: CASSAGWASTDTQYF. CDR3 coding DNA: TGTGCCAGCAGTGCCGGGTGGGCTAGCACAGATACGCAGTATTTT.